A single sample is the source of the 2 T cell receptor beta chains below, sequenced in a study of blood T cell repertoires in COVID-19. Assay used: immunoSEQ multiplex PCR; TCRdb lists only in-frame clones, some missing. This table has 90,000 to 130,000 clones, about 88% appearing once. Material for sequencing was peripheral blood. These receptor sequences come from a human donor in a cohort sampled during active COVID-19.

V usage is TRBV5-1 and J usage is TRBJ2-1; 11 bases are shared with TRBD2. Germline CDR1 SGHRS, CDR2 YFSETQ. This CDR3 region has 15 residues. J lost 6 bases, V lost 3 bases, and 5 bases had no gene match. The CDR3 bases are TGCGCCAGCAGCTCTACTAGCGGGGGAGTCAATGAGCAGTTCTTC. It yields the protein CASSSTSGGVNEQFF.

This clone has just one count. V and J are TRBV2 and TRBJ1-2, with 7 bases that match TRBD1. The CDR3 runs 14 residues. The trim removed 5 bases at V and 4 bases at J, leaving 7 bases unmatched. Germline V gene lookup returns CDR1 SNHLY and CDR2 FYNNEI. The CDR3 reads CASSPDREAYGYTF. In DNA form, the CDR3 reads TGTGCCAGCAGTCCTGACAGGGAGGCCTATGGCTACACCTTC.